Below, 27 T cell receptor beta chains from the same sample are listed, as sequenced in a study of PD-L1 blockade in urothelial cancer. Sequencing used immunoSEQ multiplex PCR; TCRdb keeps in-frame clones, though not all of them. The sample records around 100,000 clones, around 86% being singletons. Time point in this sample: pretreatment peripheral blood. Sample: PBMCs, taken around atezolizumab (anti-PD-L1) treatment. The receptors shown here come from a man between 60 and 70 years old with urothelial cancer.

The gene calls are TRBV5-1 and TRBJ2-7; the match to TRBD1 covers 9 bases. Per the germline V gene, CDR1 is SGHRS and CDR2 is YFSETQ. The CDR3 is 14 amino acids. The junction had 7 bases not matched to a gene; V was cut back by 6 bases and J by 3 bases. CDR3 residues: CASTTGTGSYEQYF. The CDR3 bases are TGCGCCAGCACCACCGGGACAGGGAGCTACGAGCAGTACTTC.

This chain connects TRBV7-9 to TRBJ1-1, with D tentatively TRBD1 (6 bases). The CDR3 covers 14 residues. The germline gives CDR1 SEHNR, CDR2 FQNEAQ (reference sequence). The germline V and J ends were trimmed by 5 bases and 1 base, with 11 bases remaining between them. CDR3: CASSPGGANTEAFF. The CDR3 nucleotides are TGTGCCAGCAGCCCCGGGGGGGCGAACACTGAAGCTTTCTTT.

J is TRBJ1-1 and V is TRBV4-2; D perhaps matches TRBD1 (6 bases). V lost 0 bases, J lost 4 bases, and 15 bases lay in between. The germline gives CDR1 LGHNA, CDR2 YNFKEQ. The CDR3 consists of 16 residues. CDR3: CASSQDPLGAGTEAFF. Here the CDR3 DNA reads TGTGCCAGCAGCCAAGATCCTCTGGGGGCAGGCACTGAAGCTTTCTTT.

V gene TRBV19 combines with J gene TRBJ1-1, with TRBD1 matching over 7 bases. Germline assignment: CDR1 LNHDA and CDR2 SQIVND (reference sequence). Trimming at V came to 2 bases and at J to 0 bases, leaving 6 bases not matched to a gene. The CDR3 extends over 16 amino acids. Here the CDR3 DNA reads TGTGCCAGTAGTATACCGGTCCAGGGGGTGAACACTGAAGCTTTCTTT. Translated: CASSIPVQGVNTEAFF.

The chain links TRBV13 to TRBJ2-3; D possibly corresponds to TRBD2 (7 bases). The CDR3 contains 15 residues. The V gene lost 0 bases and the J gene lost 3 bases, with 10 bases spanning the gap. CDR1 and CDR2 (germline): PRHDT, FYEKMQ (reference sequence). CDR3 bases: TGTGCCAGCAGCTTAGGGGGGGGGCCAACAGATACGCAGTATTTT. It encodes CASSLGGGPTDTQYF.

The gene calls are TRBV6-6 and TRBJ1-2; 8 bases agree with TRBD1. The germline gives CDR1 MNHNY, CDR2 SVGAGI (reference sequence). J was trimmed by 7 bases and V by 7 bases; bases with no gene match: 14. The CDR3 is 15 amino acids. CDR3: CASNPRDRSPRGYTF. CDR3 nucleotides: TGTGCCAGCAACCCACGGGACAGGTCTCCCCGTGGCTACACCTTC.

The V gene is TRBV13, the J gene TRBJ2-7; 7 nucleotides line up with TRBD1. Germline CDR1 PRHDT, CDR2 FYEKMQ (reference sequence). The ends lost 1 base at V and 5 bases at J; junction bases unmatched: 2. The CDR3 extends over 13 amino acids. CDR3 in amino acids: CASSLDRGHEQYF. For the CDR3, the DNA is TGTGCCAGCAGCTTAGACAGGGGTCACGAGCAGTACTTC.

The V gene is TRBV6-1, the J gene TRBJ1-3; 8 positions match TRBD1. With V trimmed by 4 bases and J by 2 bases, 16 bases remained unmatched. Germline assignment: CDR1 MNHNS and CDR2 SASEGT. The CDR3 is 19 residues long. For the CDR3, the DNA is TGTGCCAGCAGTGTTACCGGGACAGGCGCTCGCTTTCCTGGAAACACCATATATTTT. As protein: CASSVTGTGARFPGNTIYF.

The chain has TRBV27 and TRBJ2-1, with 10 nucleotides matching TRBD2. The CDR3 has 16 amino acids. Trimming took 4 bases from V and 7 from J; bases not matched to a gene: 10. Germline values: CDR1 MNHEY, CDR2 SMNVEV (reference sequence). The CDR3 spells CASSSQSGRALNEQFF. The CDR3, as DNA: TGTGCCAGCAGTTCGCAGAGCGGGAGGGCCCTTAATGAGCAGTTCTTC.

In this sample, this clone turned up a few times. V and J are TRBV28 and TRBJ1-2, with D possibly matching TRBD1 (6 bases). Per the germline V gene, CDR1 is MDHEN and CDR2 is SYDVKM. The CDR3 sequence is 11 residues long. V was cut by 4 bases and J by 8 bases, with 8 bases left in between. The CDR3 DNA follows: TGTGCCAGCAGTTGGGGGCGCGGCTACACCTTC. This sequence encodes CASSWGRGYTF.

CDR3 protein: CAWSSGLDEKLFF. DNA of the CDR3: TGTGCCTGGAGTTCAGGGCTGGACGAAAAACTGTTTTTT. The rearrangement links TRBV30 to TRBJ1-4; maybe TRBD1 (5 bases). Per the germline V gene, CDR1 is GTSNPN and CDR2 is SVGIG (reference sequence). CDR3 length: 13 residues. V lost 2 bases and J lost 8, with 12 bases in between. The whole variable domain, remainder taken from reference TRBV30 and TRBJ1-4, is SQTIHQWPATLVQPVGSPLSLECTVEGTSNPNLYWYRQAAGRGLQLLFYSVGIGQISSEVPQNLSASRPQDRQFILSSKKLLLSDSGFYLCAWSSGLDEKLFFGSGTQLSVL.

The V and J genes are TRBV28 and TRBJ2-5; D unclear. This CDR3 is built from 14 residues. The V gene lost 4 bases and the J gene lost 2 bases, with 11 bases spanning the gap. Germline V gene lookup returns CDR1 MDHEN and CDR2 SYDVKM. CDR3 DNA: TGTGCCAGCAGTTACTCAACCCGGCAAGAGACCCAGTACTTC. Translation: CASSYSTRQETQYF.

This chain joins TRBV2 and TRBJ2-7, with TRBD1 as a possible D gene (6 bases). The CDR3 is made up of 12 amino acids. Trimming left V 4 bases short and J 2 bases short, with 6 bases between. Germline CDR1 and CDR2: SNHLY and FYNNEI. CDR3 coding DNA: TGTGCCAGCAGTGGGACAGCCTACGAGCAGTACTTC. Translated: CASSGTAYEQYF.

The gene calls are TRBV6-5 and TRBJ2-3, with 7 positions matching TRBD2. Germline-derived CDR1 and CDR2 are MNHEY and SVGAGI. The CDR3 loop spans 16 amino acids. V was clipped by 4 bases and J by 2 bases; unmatched bases: 9. The CDR3 is CASSFASGGITDTQYF. For the CDR3, the DNA is TGTGCCAGCAGTTTCGCTAGCGGAGGAATCACAGATACGCAGTATTTT.

This CDR3 is CASSLDSGENYGYTF. CDR3 nucleotide sequence: TGTGCCAGCAGCTTGGATTCAGGGGAGAACTATGGCTACACCTTC. The chain couples TRBV5-4 to TRBJ1-2; D is possibly TRBD1 (6 bases). The V end lost 0 bases, the J end lost 2 bases, and 11 bases lay between the germline ends. The CDR3 is 15 residues long. Germline CDR1 SGHNT, CDR2 YYREEE (reference sequence).

The chain carries TRBV14 and TRBJ1-2; tentatively, D is TRBD1 (6 bases). V was cut by 2 bases and J by 5 bases, with 12 bases left in between. This CDR3 region has 14 residues. Germline V lookup: CDR1 SGHDN, CDR2 FVKESK. The CDR3, as DNA: TGTGCCAGCAGCCAAAAGGGACACCTGTATGGCTACACCTTC. Translating gives CASSQKGHLYGYTF.

The rearrangement joins TRBV4-3 to TRBJ2-5; 12 bases align to TRBD2. CDR3 length: 16 residues. Germline V gene data show CDR1 as LGHNA and CDR2 as YSLEER. The junction had 2 bases not matched to a gene; V was cut back by 1 base and J by 2 bases. For the CDR3, the DNA is TGCGCCAGCAGCCAAGGGCTAGCGGGGGGGCAAGAGACCCAGTACTTC. Translation: CASSQGLAGGQETQYF.

The chain couples TRBV5-6 to TRBJ1-1, with 8 positions matching TRBD1. Germline V gene sequence: CDR1 SGHDT, CDR2 YYEEEE. CDR3 length: 14 residues. The junction had 3 bases not matched to a gene; V was cut back by 4 bases and J by 1 base. The CDR3 sequence is CASSPGQGNTEAFF. For the CDR3, the DNA is TGTGCCAGCAGCCCCGGACAGGGGAACACTGAAGCTTTCTTT.

The chain employs TRBV2 and TRBJ1-5; no clear D gene. Trimming stripped 8 bases from V and 0 bases from J, with 8 bases between. There are 13 residues in the CDR3. Germline values: CDR1 SNHLY, CDR2 FYNNEI. The CDR3 loop reads CASEADSNQPQHF. The DNA for the CDR3 is TGTGCCAGCGAGGCAGATAGCAATCAGCCCCAGCATTTT.

The chain employs TRBV19 and TRBJ1-2; no clear D. The CDR3 spans 17 residues. V lost 3 bases to trimming and J lost 7 bases, with 24 bases between them. Germline V CDR1 and CDR2: LNHDA, SQIVND (reference sequence). CDR3 loop: CASSIRTGNLPFSGYTF. The CDR3 nucleotides are TGTGCCAGTAGTATCCGGACGGGGAATCTCCCGTTCTCTGGCTACACCTTC.

In this sample, this clone turned up a few times. The chain employs TRBV5-6 and TRBJ2-1, with TRBD1 matching 9 bases. Per the germline V gene, CDR1 is SGHDT and CDR2 is YYEEEE. The CDR3 covers 16 residues. The junction had 8 bases not matched to a gene; V was cut back by 0 bases and J by 7 bases. The CDR3 spells CASSLGQGVVGNEQFF. CDR3 coding DNA: TGTGCCAGCAGCTTGGGACAGGGGGTGGTCGGTAATGAGCAGTTCTTC.

This chain links TRBV5-4 with TRBJ1-2; 9 bases fit TRBD1. CDR1 is SGHNT and CDR2 is YYREEE in the germline V gene (reference sequence). The J segment lost 3 bases and the V segment lost 4 bases, leaving 10 bases of the junction unmatched. The CDR3 has 16 amino acids. CDR3 residues: CASSRGQGRGDYGYTF. The CDR3 DNA reads TGTGCCAGCAGCCGGGGACAGGGTCGGGGGGACTATGGCTACACCTTC.

The chain joins TRBV2 to TRBJ1-1; a weak D match, TRBD1 (6 bases). Trimming cost V 8 bases and J 1 base, with 11 bases left between them. CDR3 length: 13 amino acids. Germline V gives CDR1 SNHLY, CDR2 FYNNEI. The CDR3: CASYPGANTEAFF. In DNA form, the CDR3 reads TGTGCCAGCTACCCAGGGGCGAACACTGAAGCTTTCTTT.

This clone occurred once. V and J are TRBV4-2 and TRBJ2-1; TRBD2 is a possible D gene (6 bases). The germline V gene encodes CDR1 LGHNA and CDR2 YNFKEQ. V was pared by 0 bases and J by 9 bases, with 15 bases between. This CDR3 is 15 amino acids long. CDR3 in amino acids: CASSQESTDYFEQFF. In nucleotides, the CDR3 is TGTGCCAGCAGCCAAGAAAGTACGGACTATTTTGAGCAGTTCTTC.

This chain uses TRBV5-1 with TRBJ2-7; 15 bases line up with TRBD2. V lost 3 bases, J lost 4 bases, and 8 bases stayed unmatched. The CDR3 totals 17 residues. The germline CDR1 and CDR2 sequences are SGHRS and YFSETQ. This CDR3 is CASSSWTSGRAKYEQYF. The DNA for the CDR3 is TGCGCCAGCAGCTCTTGGACTAGCGGGAGGGCCAAATACGAGCAGTACTTC.

The CDR3 bases are TGCAGCGCAGCGACAGGGGCACACACAGATACGCAGTATTTT. Amino acids: CSAATGAHTDTQYF. This rearrangement joins TRBV29-1 to TRBJ2-3; 8 bases map to TRBD1. With V trimmed by 7 bases and J by 2 bases, 8 bases remained unmatched. This CDR3 comprises 14 residues. Germline CDR1 SQVTM, CDR2 ANQGSEA.

The chain is built from TRBV7-2 and TRBJ1-1, with D unresolved. Germline CDR1 reads SGHTA; CDR2 reads FQGNSA. Trimming pared 5 bases from V and 3 bases from J, leaving 10 bases between. This CDR3 contains 13 residues. CDR3 nucleotides: TGTGCCAGCAGCGCCAAAATAGACACTGAAGCTTTCTTT. Amino acids: CASSAKIDTEAFF.